The 20 T cell receptor beta chains below come from one sample, sequenced in a study of regulatory T cells in long-lasting Graves disease. In building TCR beta libraries, iRepertoire HTBI primers were used together with Arm-PCR of CDR3 regions. A single record per CDR3 protein comes from TCRdb applying MiXCR to the multiplex PCR reads. The sample contains 620,000 or so distinct CDR3 sequences, 16% of which appear only once. The time point is: newly diagnosed GD, antithyroid drugs for less than 3 months. Extracted PBMC RNA gave rise to the TCR library. These data also featured in a second study, about T cells in Graves' hyperthyroidism and ophthalmopathy.

The specimen was peripheral blood mononuclear cells (PBMCs), collected at new diagnosis, from a patient treated with antithyroid drugs. These receptors were obtained from a woman in her twenties or thirties with Graves disease.

This clonotype came up many times. The CDR3 DNA sequence: TGTGCCAGCAGTCCGGTCACCGGGAGCAGCTATGGCTACACCTTC. Translation: CASSPVTGSSYGYTF. The chain combines TRBV28 with TRBJ1-2; D unresolved. The V and J ends lost 5 bases and 4 bases respectively, with 17 bases between them. Germline CDR1 and CDR2: MDHEN and SYDVKM. The CDR3 totals 15 residues.

This clonotype was counted ten times or more. The rearrangement joins TRBV28 to TRBJ2-7; TRBD2 aligns across 11 bases. Losses at the gene ends were 2 bases for V and 7 bases for J; bases not matched to a gene: 7. This CDR3 region has 15 residues. The germline gives CDR1 MDHEN, CDR2 SYDVKM. The CDR3 region has the DNA TGTGCCAGCAGTTTAAAGTCTAGCGGGAGGAGGGAGCAGTACTTC. It specifies CASSLKSSGRREQYF.

This clonotype was counted only a few times. The CDR3 loop reads CASRTGGTPENYGYTF. In DNA form, the CDR3 reads TGCGCCAGCAGGACAGGGGGCACTCCCGAAAACTATGGCTACACCTTC. This rearrangement joins TRBV5-1 to TRBJ1-2; TRBD1 matches at 10 bases. The ends lost 5 bases at V and 2 bases at J; junction bases unmatched: 9. The CDR3 covers 16 residues. Germline CDR1 and CDR2: SGHRS and YFSETQ.

This clonotype was detected many times. The genes are TRBV27 and TRBJ1-2; D not resolved. Trimming removed 2 bases at V and 0 bases at J, with 13 bases between. The CDR3 contains 16 residues. Germline V lookup: CDR1 MNHEY, CDR2 SMNVEV (reference sequence). CDR3 DNA sequence: TGTGCCAGCAGTTTACGTGGAGACCTCACTAACTATGGCTACACCTTC. As protein: CASSLRGDLTNYGYTF.

On this clonotype itself: Possible read error: a much larger clone is one base away. The chain is built from TRBV6-8 and TRBJ2-7; D possibly corresponds to TRBD1 (5 bases). Trimming removed 5 bases from V and 0 bases from J, with 11 bases in between. Germline lookup yields CDR1 MNHGY and CDR2 SAAAGT. The CDR3 is made up of 14 amino acids. The CDR3 DNA reads TGTGCCAGCAGTGCTTGGGGCGACTCCTACGAGCAGTACTTC. This encodes CASSAWGDSYEQYF.

This clonotype was recorded at least ten times. The chain couples TRBV9 to TRBJ1-1; 8 positions agree with TRBD1. Looked up from germline, CDR1 is SGDLS and CDR2 is YYNGEE. After removal of 3 bases from V and 5 bases from J, the junction contained 9 bases not matched to a gene. The CDR3 contains 15 residues. Here the CDR3 reads CASSGDRGVVTEAFF. The DNA of the CDR3 is TGTGCCAGCAGCGGAGACAGGGGTGTGGTGACTGAAGCTTTCTTT.

The table lists this clonotype with many counts. V and J are TRBV12-3 or TRBV12-4 and TRBJ1-1, with a tentative D call TRBD1 (5 bases). The V gene lost 5 bases and the J gene lost 3 bases, with 16 bases spanning the gap. The CDR3 has 15 residues. For the CDR3, the DNA is TGTGCCAGCAGTAGGGGAATATCATGGGACACTGAAGCTTTCTTT. Its protein product is CASSRGISWDTEAFF.

V is TRBV5-1 and J is TRBJ2-5; D gene unclear. Trimming removed 0 bases at V and 7 bases at J, with 16 bases between. Germline V gene sequence: CDR1 SGHRS, CDR2 YFSETQ. The CDR3 totals 15 residues. The CDR3 loop reads CASSLATTSSGTQYF. The CDR3 DNA sequence: TGCGCCAGCAGCTTGGCAACGACTTCCTCAGGGACCCAGTACTTC.

In its sample, this clonotype was seen a few times. This chain's CDR3 is CASGEGWNQETQYF. DNA for the CDR3: TGTGCCAGCGGGGAGGGGTGGAACCAAGAGACCCAGTACTTC. This chain links TRBV9 with TRBJ2-5; TRBD2 matches 7 bases. The CDR3 sequence is 14 residues long. Germline assignment: CDR1 SGDLS and CDR2 YYNGEE. The V and J ends lost 7 bases and 0 bases, in that order; junction bases with no gene match: 6. The complete variable domain, with remaining parts taken from reference TRBV9 and TRBJ2-5, reads DSGVTQTPKHLITATGQRVTLRCSPRSGDLSVYWYQQSLDQGLQFLIQYYNGEERAKGNILERFSAQQFPDLHSELNLSSLELGDSALYFCASGEGWNQETQYFGPGTRLLVL.

CDR3 protein: CSGRLSSYEQYF. The CDR3 DNA is TGCAGTGGGCGACTGAGCTCCTACGAGCAGTACTTC. The J gene is TRBJ2-7, the V gene TRBV20-1, with D unresolved. The CDR3 has 12 residues. Germline CDR1 reads DFQATT; CDR2 reads SNEGSKA (reference sequence). Trimming took 7 bases from V and 0 from J, leaving 10 bases between them.

This clonotype was seen repeatedly, ten times or more. The rearrangement uses TRBV12-3 or TRBV12-4 and TRBJ1-2; 7 bases match TRBD1. Germline trimming cut 2 bases from V and 5 bases from J; bases unmatched to any gene: 5. This CDR3 has 14 amino acids. CDR3 nucleotides: TGTGCCAGCAGTTTATACGGACAGGAGTATGGCTACACCTTC. Its translation is CASSLYGQEYGYTF.

This clonotype showed up many times. The chain joins TRBV15 to TRBJ2-5; 9 bases line up with TRBD1. The germline V gene encodes CDR1 LNHNV and CDR2 YYDKDF (reference sequence). V dropped 2 bases and J dropped 4; count of bases not matched to a gene: 5. The CDR3 sequence is 15 residues long. As DNA, the CDR3 is TGTGCCACCAGCAGACCGGACAGGGGAGGAGAGACCCAGTACTTC. Translated, it gives CATSRPDRGGETQYF.

This clonotype showed up many times. The chain uses TRBV5-1 and TRBJ1-1; 8 bases fit TRBD1. The J segment lost 4 bases and the V segment lost 0 bases, leaving 8 bases of the junction unmatched. Per germline, CDR1 SGHRS and CDR2 YFSETQ. The CDR3 runs to 16 residues. DNA of the CDR3: TGCGCCAGCAGCTTGGAGGGAACAGGGGGTCCCACTGAAGCTTTCTTT. Its translation is CASSLEGTGGPTEAFF.

This clonotype was detected a few times. The chain is built from TRBV19 and TRBJ2-1, with 9 nucleotides matching TRBD2. J was trimmed by 6 bases and V by 6 bases; bases with no gene match: 9. The CDR3 spans 15 residues. Germline values: CDR1 LNHDA, CDR2 SQIVND (reference sequence). The CDR3 sequence is CASRRAGTSLNEQFF. The CDR3 DNA reads TGTGCCAGTAGACGGGCCGGGACTAGCCTCAATGAGCAGTTCTTC.

This clonotype appeared many times. The chain carries TRBV28 and TRBJ2-7, with TRBD2 identical over 11 bases. The CDR3 is 15 amino acids. V was pared by 3 bases and J by 4 bases, with 5 bases of the junction left unmatched. Germline V gene lookup returns CDR1 MDHEN and CDR2 SYDVKM. The chain's CDR3 is CASSLLSSGRYEQYF. The DNA for the CDR3 is TGTGCCAGCAGTTTGTTGTCTAGCGGGAGGTACGAGCAGTACTTC.

This clonotype showed up many times. The V and J genes are TRBV11-2 and TRBJ2-1; 8 bases match TRBD2. V lost 5 bases and J lost 4; bases outside the gene matches: 13. The CDR3 is 17 residues long. Germline V lookup: CDR1 SGHAT, CDR2 FQNNGV. The CDR3 bases are TGTGCCAGCAGCCGAAGCCCCGGGACTAGTGGTTACAATGAGCAGTTCTTC. This codes for CASSRSPGTSGYNEQFF.

This chain links TRBV28 with TRBJ1-4, with TRBD1 matching over 7 bases. Trimming took 5 bases from V and 4 from J; bases not matched to a gene: 7. Germline loops: CDR1 MDHEN, CDR2 SYDVKM. The CDR3 contains 15 residues. CDR3 loop: CASSPPGQINEKLFF. The CDR3 DNA follows: TGTGCCAGCAGTCCCCCGGGACAGATTAATGAAAAACTGTTTTTT. The whole variable domain, remainder taken from reference TRBV28 and TRBJ1-4, is DVKVTQSSRYLVKRTGEKVFLECVQDMDHENMFWYRQDPGLGLRLIYFSYDVKMKEKGDIPEGYSVSREKKERFSLILESASTNQTSMYLCASSPPGQINEKLFFGSGTQLSVL.

In its sample, this clonotype was seen many times. The chain links TRBV20-1 to TRBJ2-1; no reliable D call. The germline V and J ends were trimmed by 6 bases and 5 bases, with 20 bases remaining between them. The CDR3 contains 15 residues. The germline V gene has CDR1 DFQATT and CDR2 SNEGSKA (reference sequence). The CDR3 reads CSARLRAKAHNEQFF. The CDR3 region has the DNA TGCAGTGCCCGACTCCGGGCCAAAGCCCACAATGAGCAGTTCTTC.

In its sample, this clonotype was seen a few times. CDR3 bases: TGTGCCAGCAGCACGGGGACTAGCGGCTGGGCCGGGGAGCTGTTTTTT. Translated, it gives CASSTGTSGWAGELFF. V gene TRBV5-6 combines with J gene TRBJ2-2; 11 nucleotides line up with TRBD2. The CDR3 has 16 residues. J gave up 6 bases and V 4 bases, and 8 bases lay outside the gene matches. Germline CDR1 is SGHDT and CDR2 is YYEEEE.

This chain connects TRBV7-9 to TRBJ2-3, with a possible D match to TRBD2 (6 bases). The V gene's germline CDR1 is SEHNR and CDR2 FQNEAQ (reference sequence). The CDR3 length is 14 residues. V lost 2 bases to trimming and J lost 5 bases, with 11 bases between them. CDR3 in amino acids: CASSLSGVGDTQYF. CDR3 sequence (DNA): TGTGCCAGCAGCTTATCGGGAGTTGGAGATACGCAGTATTTT.